The clone carrying this T cell receptor (beta chain) was recorded once. Antigen unknown. The repertoire was sequenced with immunoSEQ multiplex PCR; TCRdb's copy has only in-frame clones and lacks some. In the table there are some 11,000 clones, around 80% of which are singletons. These data are taken from a study of OX40 agonist ivuxolimab in advanced cancers. Study-level information: People in dose escalation had one of these cancers: hepatocellular carcinoma, melanoma, renal cell or head and neck cancer. Those enrolled were 82.7% male, with a mean age of roughly 62 years and ages from about 20 to 90.

Regarding the study as a whole: The study found that CD8+ T cells averaged more expanded clones than CD4+.

Per the germline V gene, CDR1 is GTSNPN and CDR2 is SVGIG (reference sequence). The CDR3 is 14 amino acids. The germline V and J ends were trimmed by 3 bases and 5 bases, with 16 bases remaining between them. Sequenced here: CD4+ or CD8+ T cells sorted from blood, sampled in a trial of the OX40 agonist ivuxolimab. The V call is TRBV30, the J call TRBJ1-1, with unresolved D. The receptor was derived from an adult with an advanced solid tumor such as melanoma, head and neck, liver or kidney cancer. The DNA for the CDR3 is TGTGCCTGGAGCAGCGGGGAGGTGAGGACTGAAGCTTTCTTT. Amino acids: CAWSSGEVRTEAFF.